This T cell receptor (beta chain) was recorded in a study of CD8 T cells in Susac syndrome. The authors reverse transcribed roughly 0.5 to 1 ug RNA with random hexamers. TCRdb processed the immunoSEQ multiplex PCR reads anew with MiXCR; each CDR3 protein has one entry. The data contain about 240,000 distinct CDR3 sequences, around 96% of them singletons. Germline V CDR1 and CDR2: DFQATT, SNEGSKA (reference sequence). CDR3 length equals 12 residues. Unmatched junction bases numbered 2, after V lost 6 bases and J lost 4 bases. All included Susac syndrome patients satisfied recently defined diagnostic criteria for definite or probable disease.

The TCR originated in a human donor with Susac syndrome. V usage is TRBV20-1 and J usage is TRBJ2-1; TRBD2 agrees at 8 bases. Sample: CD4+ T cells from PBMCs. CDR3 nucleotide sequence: TGCAGTGCGCAGCGGGAGTACAATGAGCAGTTCTTC. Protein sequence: CSAQREYNEQFF.